The entry below describes one T cell receptor (beta chain). Authors' processing steps: Reference gene primer amplification gave nucleated cell count estimates. Libraries were prepared by immunoSEQ multiplex PCR; TCRdb keeps only in-frame clonotypes and omits some of them. V, J and clone size were drawn from that table, and D and trimming were deduced from the DNA. The data contain 250,000 or so clones, nearly 90% of them singletons. The CDR3 runs to 14 residues. After removal of 6 bases from V and 4 bases from J, the junction contained 8 bases not matched to a gene. The germline gives CDR1 MNHEY, CDR2 SVGAGI. Followed over time, Seattle patients had been enrolled while infection was active. The sample belongs to a study of blood T cell repertoires in COVID-19. At the level of the study: The United States, Italy and Spain supplied acute and convalescent COVID-19 samples. Sample material is recorded as cDNA or gDNA derived from T cells, B-cell-depleted T cells, or PBMCs.

The TCR sequence derives from a woman aged 55-75 years with COVID-19, enrolled during active disease. This rearrangement joins TRBV6-5 to TRBJ1-2, with 7 bases aligning to TRBD1. The specimen sequenced was peripheral blood. The CDR3 DNA follows: TGTGCCAGCAGACAGGGGAAGAAGGGCTATGGCTACACCTTC. This encodes CASRQGKKGYGYTF.